The TCR beta chain under discussion was sequenced for a study of blood T cells in healthy people across ages. The CDR3 is 13 residues long. Trimming removed 6 bases from V and 0 bases from J, with 7 bases in between. Note on this clonotype: Its antigen is not known. A much larger clone differs from this one at a single base, so this may be a read error.

Then a second PCR, running about 7 to 11 cycles, was carried out with a sample-barcoded 5' primer and a J-beta primer mix. TCRdb analysed the 5' RACE reads with MiXCR anew, one entry per CDR3 protein. The sample carries some 940,000 distinct CDR3 sequences, 25% to 30% recorded once. Study results and limitations: Diversity of TCR beta per million T cells declined in a roughly linear way with age. Compared with aged donors, long-lived donors showed fewer expanded clones, suggesting selection.

These data are also associated with another study on T cells of mothers and their children.

The J gene is TRBJ2-3, the V gene TRBV12-3 or TRBV12-4; unclear D gene. Sequenced material: blood. The receptor was derived from a woman in her 40s in good health. The CDR3 here is CASRFFSTDTQYF. CDR3 DNA sequence: TGTGCCAGCAGATTCTTTAGCACAGATACGCAGTATTTT.